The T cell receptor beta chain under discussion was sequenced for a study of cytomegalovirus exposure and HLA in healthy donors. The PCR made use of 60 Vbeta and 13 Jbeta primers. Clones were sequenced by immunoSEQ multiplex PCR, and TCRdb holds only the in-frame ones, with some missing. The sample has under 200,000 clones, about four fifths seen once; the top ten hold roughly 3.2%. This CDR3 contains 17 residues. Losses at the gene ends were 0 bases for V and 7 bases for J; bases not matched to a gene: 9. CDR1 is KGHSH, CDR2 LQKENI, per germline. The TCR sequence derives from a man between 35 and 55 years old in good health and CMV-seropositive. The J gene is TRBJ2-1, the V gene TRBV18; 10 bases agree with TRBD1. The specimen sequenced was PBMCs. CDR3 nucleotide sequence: TGTGCCAGCTCACCACCGAACGCGGGACAGGGGCGGAATGAGCAGTTCTTC. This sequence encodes CASSPPNAGQGRNEQFF.